The clone carrying this TCR beta chain was observed a single time. The CDR3 contains 17 residues. Some clones are missing from TCRdb's copy, which holds only in-frame ones; the method was immunoSEQ multiplex PCR. The table includes about 130,000 clones, about 80% detected once. This specimen belongs to a study of blood T cell repertoires in COVID-19. Overall study context: The United States, Italy and Spain provided the acute and convalescent COVID-19 samples.

The chain employs TRBV21-1 and TRBJ1-1; no DNA check was done on the table's D call, TRBD1. TRBV21-1 is tagged as a pseudogene. The sample consisted of peripheral blood. This TCR was sampled from a man between 60 and 75 years old with acute or convalescent COVID-19. Here the CDR3 reads CASSPRTGSLMNTEAFF. In DNA, the CDR3 is TGTGCCAGCAGCCCCCGGACAGGAAGTCTCATGAACACTGAAGCTTTCTTT.